Following are 31 T cell receptor beta chains from one sample sequenced in a study of response to subunit inactivated influenza vaccine. TCRdb reprocessed the RT-PCR reads via MiXCR and lists one record per CDR3 protein. This sample yields hundreds of thousands of distinct CDR3 sequences, of which about 25% are seen a single time; 1.5% to 2% belongs to the top ten. Material: CD4+ T cells sorted from PBMCs, obtained around 5 days after vaccination. The receptor source for this set is a man aged 50 or older who received an inactivated influenza vaccine.

The chain combines TRBV6-5 with TRBJ2-3; no reliable D call. CDR3 length: 16 residues. Germline V gene sequence: CDR1 MNHEY, CDR2 SVGAGI. V lost 0 bases and J lost 5, with 15 bases in between. The CDR3 loop is CASSYSMAEWGDTQYF. The CDR3 DNA reads as TGTGCCAGCAGTTACTCGATGGCGGAATGGGGAGATACGCAGTATTTT.

This clonotype was recorded a few times. CDR3: CASSNRDRGIDTQYF. In nucleotides, the CDR3 is TGTGCCAGCAGCAACCGGGACAGGGGAATAGATACGCAGTATTTT. The chain recombines TRBV9 with TRBJ2-3; TRBD1 matches at 10 bases. The CDR3 spans 15 residues. Unmatched junction bases numbered 7, after V lost 4 bases and J lost 5 bases. The V gene's germline CDR1 is SGDLS and CDR2 YYNGEE.

The chain uses TRBV12-3 or TRBV12-4 and TRBJ2-3, with D possibly being TRBD1 or TRBD2 (5 bases each). Between the trimmed V and J ends, which lost 4 bases and 3 bases, there was a span of 14 bases. CDR3 length: 15 amino acids. The CDR3 is CASSSNLGETDTQYF. CDR3 sequence (DNA): TGTGCCAGCAGTTCCAATCTAGGGGAGACAGATACGCAGTATTTT.

This clonotype was detected ten times or more. The V and J genes are TRBV5-6 and TRBJ2-4; D is uncertain. Germline CDR1 and CDR2: SGHDT and YYEEEE. V was clipped by 0 bases and J by 0 bases, with 10 bases between them. The CDR3 loop spans 16 amino acids. The CDR3 region has the DNA TGTGCCAGCAGCTTGGCCAGGCCGATAGCCAAAAACATTCAGTACTTC. The encoded protein is CASSLARPIAKNIQYF.

The CDR3, as DNA: TGTGCCAGCAGCTTCCGGGACAGGGCTAACTATGGCTACACCTTC. This sequence encodes CASSFRDRANYGYTF. This chain joins TRBV5-6 and TRBJ1-2; 9 bases line up with TRBD1. J lost 0 bases, V lost 2 bases, and 2 bases had no gene match. This CDR3 is built from 15 residues. Germline V gene lookup returns CDR1 SGHDT and CDR2 YYEEEE.

This clonotype turned up a few times. The chain combines TRBV27 with TRBJ2-7; perhaps TRBD2 as D (5 bases). CDR1 MNHEY and CDR2 SMNVEV come from the germline V gene (reference sequence). Trimming left V 9 bases short and J 7 bases short, with 22 bases between. The CDR3 is 14 amino acids. CDR3 in amino acids: CASSGRQTAGEQYF. CDR3 DNA: TGTGCCAGTAGTGGGCGGCAGACGGCGGGTGAGCAGTACTTC.

This rearrangement joins TRBV7-9 to TRBJ1-4, with unresolved D. V dropped 5 bases and J dropped 4 bases, with 11 bases sitting between them. Germline loops: CDR1 SEHNR, CDR2 FQNEAQ (reference sequence). The CDR3 length is 14 residues. The CDR3: CASSLLRDNEKLFF. For the CDR3, the DNA is TGTGCCAGCAGCCTTCTTCGGGATAATGAAAAACTGTTTTTT.

This clonotype was counted a few times. The V call is TRBV12-3 or TRBV12-4, the J call TRBJ1-2; 10 bases fit TRBD1. CDR3 length equals 13 residues. V dropped 3 bases and J dropped 7; count of bases not matched to a gene: 2. DNA for the CDR3: TGTGCCAGCAGTTTGACAGGGGGCTCTGGCTACACCTTC. As protein: CASSLTGGSGYTF.

In this sample, this clonotype turned up a few times. The chain has TRBV20-1 and TRBJ2-1; 12 bases map to TRBD2. V lost 2 bases and J lost 7; bases outside the gene matches: 6. The CDR3 spans 15 residues. The V gene's germline CDR1 is DFQATT and CDR2 SNEGSKA (reference sequence). CDR3 sequence: CSARRTSGALNEQFF. As DNA, the CDR3 is TGCAGTGCTAGAAGGACTAGCGGGGCCTTAAATGAGCAGTTCTTC.

V is TRBV9 and J is TRBJ2-1; weak D call: TRBD2 (5 bases). V was pared by 0 bases and J by 10 bases, with 14 bases between. This CDR3 has 14 amino acids. CDR1 and CDR2 (germline): SGDLS, YYNGEE. In nucleotides, the CDR3 is TGTGCCAGCAGCGTAGAAGGTCCAGCGGCGGAGCAGTTCTTC. Residues: CASSVEGPAAEQFF.

The J gene is TRBJ1-2, the V gene TRBV12-3 or TRBV12-4; perhaps TRBD1 as D (5 bases). Deletions cut 5 bases from V and 9 bases from J, with 16 bases between. This CDR3 has 13 amino acids. The CDR3 DNA reads as TGTGCCAGCAGTCGCGGGACTTATGTCCGCTACACCTTC. Translated: CASSRGTYVRYTF.

This chain connects TRBV18 to TRBJ1-4, with TRBD1 as a possible D gene (5 bases). This CDR3 spans 15 amino acids. With 3 bases removed from V and 4 bases from J, the gap between germline ends came to 12 bases. Germline CDR1 KGHSH, CDR2 LQKENI. CDR3 sequence: CASSPAGTVNEKLFF. DNA of the CDR3: TGTGCCAGCTCACCCGCCGGGACGGTTAATGAAAAACTGTTTTTT.

This clonotype was detected ten times or more. This rearrangement joins TRBV4-2 to TRBJ2-5; D unclear. The V gene's germline CDR1 is LGHNA and CDR2 YNFKEQ. V lost 4 bases and J lost 7, with 10 bases in between. CDR3 size: 12 residues. The CDR3 DNA reads TGTGCCAGCAGCCCTTCCTCGGGGACCCAGTACTTC. It specifies CASSPSSGTQYF.

The sample holds many counts of this clonotype. CDR3 coding DNA: TGCAGTGCGCATATAGCCCCTACGCAGTATTTT. This sequence encodes CSAHIAPTQYF. The V and J genes are TRBV20-1 and TRBJ2-3; D is unclear. Germline assignment: CDR1 DFQATT and CDR2 SNEGSKA (reference sequence). This CDR3 is built from 11 residues. Trimming took 6 bases from V and 8 from J, leaving 12 bases between them.

This chain links TRBV20-1 with TRBJ1-6, with D possibly being TRBD1 (5 bases). There are 14 residues in the CDR3. Trimming took off 0 bases at V and 10 bases at J, with 13 bases between the two ends. Germline V gives CDR1 DFQATT, CDR2 SNEGSKA (reference sequence). This CDR3 reads CSAREEGPKSPLHF. CDR3 in DNA: TGCAGTGCTAGAGAGGAGGGGCCTAAATCACCCCTCCACTTT.

This chain joins TRBV27 and TRBJ2-2; TRBD1 might be the D (6 bases). CDR3 length: 13 amino acids. V lost 5 bases and J 7 bases, leaving 11 bases between the germline ends. Per the germline V gene, CDR1 is MNHEY and CDR2 is SMNVEV (reference sequence). In DNA, the CDR3 is TGTGCCAGCAGTACACAGGGTCACGGGGAGCTGTTTTTT. This sequence encodes CASSTQGHGELFF.

In this sample, this clonotype turned up once. The chain links TRBV18 to TRBJ2-5; 8 positions match TRBD2. The germline CDR1 and CDR2 sequences are KGHSH and LQKENI. Germline trimming cut 0 bases from V and 6 bases from J; bases unmatched to any gene: 6. The CDR3 length is 15 residues. The CDR3 nucleotides are TGTGCCAGCTCACCACCGTCGGGAGGGCGAAAGACCCAGTACTTC. This translates into CASSPPSGGRKTQYF.

This chain connects TRBV20-1 to TRBJ1-2, with a tentative D call TRBD1 (5 bases). CDR3 length: 14 amino acids. V was pared by 0 bases and J by 0 bases, with 8 bases between. Germline CDR1 reads DFQATT; CDR2 reads SNEGSKA (reference sequence). CDR3 nucleotide sequence: TGCAGTGCTAGAGAGGGGCAAACTAACTATGGCTACACCTTC. Translating it yields CSAREGQTNYGYTF.

The chain is built from TRBV20-1 and TRBJ2-5; TRBD2 aligns across 7 bases. In germline, CDR1 is DFQATT, CDR2 SNEGSKA (reference sequence). V lost 3 bases to trimming and J lost 0 bases; unmatched junction nucleotides: 4. The CDR3 is 14 residues long. CDR3 coding DNA: TGCAGTGCTAGTTCAGCGGGGTACCAAGAGACCCAGTACTTC. The encoded protein is CSASSAGYQETQYF.

The sample holds a few counts of this clonotype. This chain connects TRBV2 to TRBJ2-1, with 10 bases lining up with TRBD2. CDR3 length equals 14 residues. V lost 10 bases and J lost 3; bases outside the gene matches: 6. The V gene's germline CDR1 is SNHLY and CDR2 FYNNEI. The DNA of the CDR3 is TGTGCCACCGCCAGGACTAGCGGCTACAATGAGCAGTTCTTC. This gives the protein CATARTSGYNEQFF.

This rearrangement joins TRBV20-1 to TRBJ2-1; D gene uncertain. Per germline, CDR1 DFQATT and CDR2 SNEGSKA (reference sequence). The length of the CDR3 is 14 residues. Trimming left V 2 bases short and J 5 bases short, with 13 bases between. The CDR3 is CSARNGRADNEQFF. Here the CDR3 DNA reads TGCAGTGCTAGAAATGGTCGGGCCGACAATGAGCAGTTCTTC.

This chain connects TRBV7-9 to TRBJ2-5; 10 positions match TRBD1. This CDR3 contains 14 residues. Germline V CDR1 and CDR2: SEHNR, FQNEAQ (reference sequence). The J segment lost 5 bases and the V segment lost 6 bases, leaving 6 bases of the junction unmatched. The CDR3 here is CASRPGTGVETQYF. CDR3 in DNA: TGTGCCAGCAGACCCGGGACAGGGGTGGAGACCCAGTACTTC.

This clonotype was detected only a few times. This rearrangement joins TRBV4-3 to TRBJ1-5, with D perhaps matching TRBD1 (6 bases). The V end was cut by 0 bases, the J end by 7 bases, with 13 bases between. Germline CDR1 LGHNA, CDR2 YSLEER. This CDR3 has 15 residues. The CDR3 coding sequence is TGCGCCAGCAGCCAAGATTGGGCAGGGGACCAGCCCCAGCATTTT. This translates into CASSQDWAGDQPQHF.

The gene calls are TRBV20-1 and TRBJ1-5, with 8 bases identical to TRBD1. The CDR3 covers 14 residues. Germline values: CDR1 DFQATT, CDR2 SNEGSKA (reference sequence). J gave up 5 bases and V 6 bases, and 9 bases lay outside the gene matches. CDR3 sequence (DNA): TGCAGTGCCGTGCGGACAGGGACGTATCAGCCCCAGCATTTT. Its protein product is CSAVRTGTYQPQHF.

The rearrangement uses TRBV6-2 or TRBV6-3 and TRBJ2-7; 11 bases are a match to TRBD2. Germline-derived CDR1 and CDR2 are MNHEY and SVGEGT. The CDR3 covers 16 residues. V dropped 2 bases and J dropped 1; count of bases not matched to a gene: 4. This CDR3 reads CASSYLGLAASYEQYF. CDR3 nucleotides: TGTGCCAGCAGTTACCTGGGACTAGCGGCTTCCTACGAGCAGTACTTC.

The chain combines TRBV7-6 with TRBJ2-3; D not resolved. CDR3 length: 15 residues. Germline V gene data show CDR1 as SGHVS and CDR2 as FNYEAQ. V dropped 2 bases and J dropped 1 base, with 10 bases sitting between them. The CDR3: CASSLTPDRTDTQYF. The CDR3 DNA reads TGTGCCAGCAGCTTAACACCGGACCGCACAGATACGCAGTATTTT. Variable domain in full (rest from reference TRBV7-6 and TRBJ2-3): GAGVSQSPRYKVTKRGQDVALRCDPISGHVSLYWYRQALGQGPEFLTYFNYEAQQDKSGLPNDRFSAERPEGSISTLTIQRTEQRDSAMYRCASSLTPDRTDTQYFGPGTRLTVL.

This clonotype was observed a few times. The gene calls are TRBV28 and TRBJ2-3; maybe TRBD1 (5 bases). This CDR3 region has 15 residues. The V gene lost 6 bases and the J gene lost 1 base, with 14 bases spanning the gap. The germline gives CDR1 MDHEN, CDR2 SYDVKM. The CDR3 sequence: CASSLLGVGTDTQYF. Here the CDR3 DNA reads TGTGCCAGCAGCCTTCTAGGGGTGGGCACAGATACGCAGTATTTT.

This clonotype showed up many times. The rearrangement uses TRBV7-3 and TRBJ2-2; D not resolved. CDR1 is SGHTA and CDR2 is FQGTGA in the germline V gene. The V gene lost 2 bases and the J gene lost 1 base, with 5 bases spanning the gap. CDR3 length: 14 residues. This chain's CDR3 is CASSLSGNTGELFF. CDR3 bases: TGTGCCAGCAGCTTATCAGGGAACACCGGGGAGCTGTTTTTT.

This clonotype has more than one count but fewer than ten. CDR3: CSARTGTQPQHF. CDR3 sequence (DNA): TGCAGTGCCAGGACAGGGACTCAGCCCCAGCATTTT. The rearrangement uses TRBV20-1 and TRBJ1-5; 8 bases are shared with TRBD1. V shed 6 bases, J shed 6 bases, and the junction held 4 bases outside the gene matches. The CDR3 spans 12 residues. Per germline, CDR1 DFQATT and CDR2 SNEGSKA (reference sequence).

This clonotype was seen a handful of times. This chain connects TRBV15 to TRBJ2-3; 13 bases align to TRBD2. Trimming removed 1 base from V and 3 bases from J; junction bases left unmatched: 4. There are 17 residues in the CDR3. From germline, CDR1 is LNHNV and CDR2 YYDKDF (reference sequence). CDR3 in DNA: TGTGCCACCAGCAGAGGAGGGACTAGCGGGAAGACAGATACGCAGTATTTT. This sequence encodes CATSRGGTSGKTDTQYF.

This clonotype was seen a handful of times. The chain combines TRBV12-3 or TRBV12-4 with TRBJ2-1, with 14 bases identical to TRBD2. The CDR3 has 18 amino acids. V trimming: 3 bases; J trimming: 8 bases; junction bases outside the gene matches: 12. In nucleotides, the CDR3 is TGTGCCAGCAGTTTGGTGGACAGCCGACTAGCGGGGGGGCATGAGCAGTTCTTC. It encodes CASSLVDSRLAGGHEQFF.